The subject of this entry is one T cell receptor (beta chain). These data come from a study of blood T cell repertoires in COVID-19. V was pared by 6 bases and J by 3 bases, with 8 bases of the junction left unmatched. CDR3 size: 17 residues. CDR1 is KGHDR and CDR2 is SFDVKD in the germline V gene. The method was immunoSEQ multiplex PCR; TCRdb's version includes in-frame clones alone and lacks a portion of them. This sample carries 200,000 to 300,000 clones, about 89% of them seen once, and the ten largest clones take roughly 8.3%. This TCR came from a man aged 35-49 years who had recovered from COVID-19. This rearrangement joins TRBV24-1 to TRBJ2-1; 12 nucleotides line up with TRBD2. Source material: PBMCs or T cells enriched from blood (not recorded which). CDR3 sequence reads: CATSRTGLAGFYNEQFF. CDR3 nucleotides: TGTGCCACCAGTAGAACCGGACTAGCGGGATTCTACAATGAGCAGTTCTTC.